These 23 T cell receptor beta chains originate from one sample sequenced in a study of blood T cell repertoires in COVID-19. Clones were sequenced by immunoSEQ multiplex PCR, and TCRdb holds only the in-frame ones, with some missing. The table records some 54,000 clones, roughly 86% of them present only once. The sequenced sample was peripheral blood. These receptors came from a man older than 75 with active or convalescent COVID-19.

In this sample, this clone turned up once. CDR3 sequence: CASSVGQGANEQFF. The CDR3 bases are TGTGCCAGCAGCGTAGGACAGGGGGCTAATGAGCAGTTCTTC. The chain has TRBV9 and TRBJ2-1; 10 bases agree with TRBD1. The CDR3 runs to 14 residues. V was pared by 0 bases and J by 7 bases, with 1 base of the junction left unmatched. Germline V gives CDR1 SGDLS, CDR2 YYNGEE.

The chain couples TRBV14 to TRBJ1-3, with no clear D. The germline V gene encodes CDR1 SGHDN and CDR2 FVKESK. Trimming shortened V by 1 base and J by 4 bases, and 17 bases separated the two germline ends. The CDR3 runs 17 residues. The CDR3 DNA reads as TGTGCCAGCAGCCAAGGCTTCGGGAAAGAGGGAGGAAACACCATATATTTT. Protein sequence: CASSQGFGKEGGNTIYF. Full variable domain (outside the CDR3, taken from reference TRBV14 and TRBJ1-3): EAGVTQFPSHSVIEKGQTVTLRCDPISGHDNLYWYRRVMGKEIKFLLHFVKESKQDESGMPNNRFLAERTGGTYSTLKVQPAELEDSGVYFCASSQGFGKEGGNTIYFGEGSWLTVV.

J is TRBJ2-3 and V is TRBV4-2, with D perhaps matching TRBD2 (6 bases). Germline V CDR1 and CDR2: LGHNA, YNFKEQ. Trimming cost V 4 bases and J 3 bases, with 17 bases left between them. The CDR3 consists of 16 residues. The CDR3 DNA is TGTGCCAGCAGCCTCCAGCTGGCGGGAAGAACAGATACGCAGTATTTT. Translating it yields CASSLQLAGRTDTQYF.

The chain combines TRBV5-5 with TRBJ2-7; D is perhaps TRBD1 (6 bases). From germline, CDR1 is SGHKS and CDR2 YYEKEE (reference sequence). V was pared by 5 bases and J by 6 bases, with 18 bases between. The CDR3 runs to 14 residues. CDR3 amino acids: CASRPTGIRGEQYF. The CDR3 DNA sequence: TGTGCCAGCAGACCTACAGGGATCCGAGGCGAGCAGTACTTC.

The chain links TRBV7-2 to TRBJ2-3; TRBD2 agrees at 10 bases. There are 16 residues in the CDR3. The V gene's germline CDR1 is SGHTA and CDR2 FQGNSA. V was clipped by 2 bases and J by 3 bases; unmatched bases: 5. The CDR3 loop is CASSLKAGGPTDTQYF. As DNA, the CDR3 is TGTGCCAGCAGCTTAAAAGCGGGGGGGCCGACAGATACGCAGTATTTT.

The chain recombines TRBV5-6 with TRBJ2-7, with 11 bases matching TRBD2. The CDR3 sequence is 15 residues long. V lost 4 bases and J lost 4; bases outside the gene matches: 7. Germline CDR1 is SGHDT and CDR2 is YYEEEE. The CDR3 nucleotides read TGTGCCAGCAGCGGAGAGACTAGCGGGAAATACGAGCAGTACTTC. It codes for CASSGETSGKYEQYF.

This clone was picked up a small number of times. The chain has TRBV30 and TRBJ2-7; 8 bases line up with TRBD1. V shed 7 bases, J shed 3 bases, and the junction held 8 bases outside the gene matches. Germline V gene lookup returns CDR1 GTSNPN and CDR2 SVGIG (reference sequence). The length of the CDR3 is 13 residues. The CDR3 loop reads CASLGQVGYEQYF. CDR3 bases: TGTGCCTCCCTGGGACAGGTCGGCTACGAGCAGTACTTC.

The chain employs TRBV11-3 and TRBJ2-7; perhaps TRBD1 as D (6 bases). Trimming left V 5 bases short and J 4 bases short, with 12 bases between. The CDR3 runs to 13 residues. The germline V gene encodes CDR1 SGHNT and CDR2 YENEEA. CDR3 sequence (DNA): TGTGCCAGCAGCCCCGGGACAAGGTACGAGCAGTACTTC. It codes for CASSPGTRYEQYF.

The V call is TRBV5-1, the J call TRBJ1-1; 8 nucleotides match TRBD1. Germline V CDR1 and CDR2: SGHRS, YFSETQ. J lost 5 bases, V lost 5 bases, and 11 bases had no gene match. This CDR3 spans 15 amino acids. The CDR3 region is CASSGQGTLITEAFF. CDR3 nucleotide sequence: TGCGCCAGCAGTGGACAGGGAACCTTAATAACTGAAGCTTTCTTT.

The CDR3 coding sequence is TGCAGCGTTGCGACAGGGGGCTCGGATCAGCCCCAGCATTTT. It codes for CSVATGGSDQPQHF. The genes are TRBV29-1 and TRBJ1-5, with TRBD1 identical over 10 bases. This CDR3 region has 14 residues. Germline CDR1 and CDR2: SQVTM and ANQGSEA. The V gene end was trimmed by 4 bases and the J gene end by 5 bases; junction bases not matched to a gene: 5.

J is TRBJ1-5 and V is TRBV6-8; D remains unclear. This CDR3 is built from 14 residues. Germline CDR1 and CDR2: MNHGY and SAAAGT. Trimming took off 6 bases at V and 3 bases at J, with 12 bases between the two ends. For the CDR3, the DNA is TGTGCCAGCAGGGCCGGGAAACCCAATCAGCCCCAGCATTTT. Amino acids: CASRAGKPNQPQHF.

V is TRBV5-1 and J is TRBJ2-7; 7 bases are shared with TRBD1. The junction had 2 bases not matched to a gene; V was cut back by 0 bases and J by 2 bases. The CDR3 covers 14 residues. From germline, CDR1 is SGHRS and CDR2 YFSETQ. The CDR3 region has the DNA TGCGCCAGCAGCTTGGAGGGGACAGCCTACGAGCAGTACTTC. As protein: CASSLEGTAYEQYF.

The chain is built from TRBV28 and TRBJ1-2; D unclear. Trimming took 5 bases from V and 2 from J, leaving 9 bases between them. CDR1 MDHEN and CDR2 SYDVKM come from the germline V gene. This CDR3 contains 13 residues. The DNA of the CDR3 is TGTGCCAGCAGTGAACCACTGAACTATGGCTACACCTTC. Translation gives CASSEPLNYGYTF.

J is TRBJ2-5 and V is TRBV15; no definite D call. The CDR3 length is 15 residues. Germline V gives CDR1 LNHNV, CDR2 YYDKDF (reference sequence). With 0 bases removed from V and 2 bases from J, the gap between germline ends came to 10 bases. The CDR3 reads CATSREVYTQETQYF. The CDR3 DNA follows: TGTGCCACCAGCAGAGAAGTTTATACACAAGAGACCCAGTACTTC.

The V gene is TRBV5-8, the J gene TRBJ1-1; D perhaps matches TRBD1 (5 bases). Trimming pared 0 bases from V and 0 bases from J, leaving 6 bases between. The CDR3 runs 14 residues. CDR1 is SGHTS, CDR2 YDEGEE, per germline. The CDR3: CASSLGRVNTEAFF. CDR3 nucleotide sequence: TGTGCCAGCAGCTTGGGCAGGGTGAACACTGAAGCTTTCTTT.

The CDR3 protein is CASSSLAGAYEQYF. The CDR3 coding sequence is TGTGCCAGCAGCAGCCTAGCGGGAGCCTACGAGCAGTACTTC. J is TRBJ2-7 and V is TRBV27; 10 nucleotides align to TRBD2. CDR1 and CDR2 from the germline V gene are MNHEY and SMNVEV (reference sequence). The CDR3 runs 14 residues. Unmatched junction bases numbered 4, after V lost 6 bases and J lost 2 bases.

The rearrangement uses TRBV5-4 and TRBJ2-7; TRBD1 matches 11 bases. The V segment lost 4 bases and the J segment 5 bases; nucleotides outside the gene matches: 8. The germline V gene has CDR1 SGHNT and CDR2 YYREEE (reference sequence). There are 15 residues in the CDR3. In nucleotides, the CDR3 is TGTGCCAGCAGCACAGGGACAGGGGGTTTCAACGAGCAGTACTTC. It specifies CASSTGTGGFNEQYF.

J is TRBJ1-5 and V is TRBV5-5; 9 nucleotides match TRBD1. Germline trimming cut 0 bases from V and 7 bases from J; bases unmatched to any gene: 5. This CDR3 is 15 amino acids long. From germline, CDR1 is SGHKS and CDR2 YYEKEE (reference sequence). The CDR3 loop is CASSLEDRGYQPQHF. The CDR3 DNA is TGTGCCAGCAGCTTGGAGGACAGGGGATACCAGCCCCAGCATTTT.

This chain joins TRBV21-1 and TRBJ2-7; the table's D call of TRBD1 was not tested on the DNA. TRBV21-1 is noted as a pseudogene. The CDR3 spans 16 residues. The chain's CDR3 is CASSKLGHNAPYEQYF. Here the CDR3 DNA reads TGTGCCAGCAGCAAATTGGGACACAATGCGCCCTACGAGCAGTACTTC.

The chain joins TRBV10-3 to TRBJ2-7, with a tentative D call TRBD1 (6 bases). The CDR3 covers 14 residues. Per the germline V gene, CDR1 is ENHRY and CDR2 is SYGVKD. Trimming took off 6 bases at V and 0 bases at J, with 12 bases between the two ends. This CDR3 reads CAISPRDNSYEQYF. For the CDR3, the DNA is TGTGCCATCAGCCCCCGGGACAACTCCTACGAGCAGTACTTC.

The V call is TRBV5-1, the J call TRBJ2-7; 12 bases are shared with TRBD2. J lost 4 bases, V lost 4 bases, and 3 bases had no gene match. CDR1 SGHRS and CDR2 YFSETQ come from the germline V gene. The CDR3 is 14 amino acids. The CDR3 reads CASSRGLAGYEQYF. CDR3 in DNA: TGCGCCAGCAGCCGGGGACTAGCGGGTTACGAGCAGTACTTC.

This clone was recorded only once. The J gene is TRBJ1-2, the V gene TRBV19; TRBD1 agrees at 12 bases. CDR1 is LNHDA, CDR2 SQIVND, per germline (reference sequence). The CDR3 runs to 16 residues. Germline trimming cut 7 bases from V and 3 bases from J; bases unmatched to any gene: 9. The CDR3 loop reads CASTPPGQGAHYGYTF. The CDR3, as DNA: TGTGCCAGTACCCCCCCGGGACAGGGGGCGCACTATGGCTACACCTTC.

This chain connects TRBV5-7 to TRBJ1-4; no definite D call. TRBV5-7 is flagged as an ORF with uncertain function. V gave up 0 bases and J gave up 1 base, with 7 bases separating them. This CDR3 comprises 15 residues. The CDR3 spells CASSLAQETNEKLFF. Written as DNA, the CDR3 is TGTGCCAGCAGCTTGGCCCAGGAAACTAATGAAAAACTGTTTTTT.